The text below deals with one T cell receptor beta chain. The V gene lost 2 bases and the J gene lost 4 bases, with 11 bases spanning the gap. The CDR3 is 15 residues long. Germline CDR1 reads KGHDR; CDR2 reads SFDVKD. These data belong to a study of blood T cell repertoires in COVID-19. About the research overall: T cells, B-cell-depleted T cells, or PBMCs supplied cDNA or gDNA.

Profiling relied on immunoSEQ multiplex PCR, and the TCRdb table lists in-frame clones only, not all of them. The table includes fewer than 150,000 clones, 86% detected once. The receptor comes from a woman in her forties or fifties who had recovered from COVID-19. The genes are TRBV24-1 and TRBJ1-5, with D possibly matching TRBD1 (5 bases). Material: peripheral blood. In DNA, the CDR3 is TGTGCCACCAGTGATTCGAGGCAGGGAAATCAGCCCCAGCATTTT. It is translated as CATSDSRQGNQPQHF.